This is a list of T cell receptor beta chains from one sample in a study of blood T cells in healthy people across ages. TCRdb reprocessed the 5' RACE reads via MiXCR and lists one record per CDR3 protein. The table has roughly 680,000 distinct CDR3 sequences, under 65% seen once. The sequencing input was blood. Receptors originate from an elderly woman in good health. Both conserved end residues are part of each CDR3. Fields, in order: clone size, CDR3 length, D gene, V gene, J gene, CDR3 protein, CDR3 DNA. D genes are given only for firm matches. Size values are once, few and many counts, or a class for expanded clones, and some rows have none.

abundance: -
len: 15
d_gene: -
v_gene: TRBV28
j_gene: TRBJ1-1
CDR3aa: CASSLHQVGSTEAFF
CDR3nt: TGTGCCAGCAGTCTCCATCAGGTCGGGAGCACTGAAGCTTTCTTT

abundance: -
len: 14
d_gene: -
v_gene: TRBV28
j_gene: TRBJ1-5
CDR3aa: CASSLPGQQQPQHF
CDR3nt: TGTGCCAGCAGTTTACCTGGACAGCAACAGCCCCAGCATTTT

abundance: -
len: 16
d_gene: TRBD2
v_gene: TRBV7-9
j_gene: TRBJ2-5
CDR3aa: CASSMGLAGYVNEQYF
CDR3nt: TGTGCCAGCAGCATGGGACTAGCGGGGTACGTCAATGAGCAGTACTTC

abundance: -
len: 18
d_gene: TRBD2
v_gene: TRBV6-2/TRBV6-3
j_gene: TRBJ2-4
CDR3aa: CASSYSMAGGPDKNIQYF
CDR3nt: TGTGCCAGCAGTTACTCGATGGCGGGAGGGCCTGACAAAAACATTCAGTACTTC

abundance: -
len: 14
d_gene: TRBD2
v_gene: TRBV20-1
j_gene: TRBJ2-5
CDR3aa: CSARDRRGGETQYF
CDR3nt: TGCAGTGCTAGAGATAGGAGGGGAGGGGAGACCCAGTACTTC

abundance: few
len: 15
d_gene: -
v_gene: TRBV27
j_gene: TRBJ1-6
CDR3aa: CASSRGVSYNSPLHF
CDR3nt: TGTGCCAGCAGTCGGGGGGTCTCCTATAATTCACCCCTCCACTTT

abundance: -
len: 16
d_gene: -
v_gene: TRBV12-3/TRBV12-4
j_gene: TRBJ2-1
CDR3aa: CASSLEPRSSYNEQFF
CDR3nt: TGTGCCAGCAGTTTAGAGCCTCGGAGCTCCTACAATGAGCAGTTCTTC

abundance: few
len: 16
d_gene: -
v_gene: TRBV7-8
j_gene: TRBJ1-4
CDR3aa: CASSSLGQERSEKLFF
CDR3nt: TGTGCCAGCAGCTCCCTGGGCCAGGAAAGGAGTGAAAAACTGTTTTTT

abundance: many
len: 12
d_gene: -
v_gene: TRBV6-1
j_gene: TRBJ2-5
CDR3aa: CASSLDVGTQYF
CDR3nt: TGTGCCAGCAGTCTAGATGTTGGGACCCAGTACTTC

abundance: few
len: 15
d_gene: -
v_gene: TRBV2
j_gene: TRBJ1-6
CDR3aa: CASTVVTGTNSPLHF
CDR3nt: TGTGCCAGCACCGTTGTTACCGGGACTAATTCACCCCTCCACTTT

abundance: -
len: 10
d_gene: TRBD1
v_gene: TRBV2
j_gene: TRBJ2-7
CDR3aa: CARGQPEQYF
CDR3nt: TGTGCCAGGGGACAGCCCGAGCAGTACTTC

abundance: many
len: 15
d_gene: -
v_gene: TRBV7-9
j_gene: TRBJ2-4
CDR3aa: CASSGDILAKNIQYF
CDR3nt: TGTGCCAGCAGCGGGGACATTTTAGCCAAAAACATTCAGTACTTC

abundance: -
len: 19
d_gene: -
v_gene: TRBV7-6
j_gene: TRBJ2-3
CDR3aa: CASSRGVRQEAPSTDTQYF
CDR3nt: TGTGCCAGCAGCCGCGGCGTGAGACAGGAGGCTCCTAGCACAGATACGCAGTATTTT

abundance: -
len: 13
d_gene: -
v_gene: TRBV12-3/TRBV12-4
j_gene: TRBJ2-3
CDR3aa: CASSRASVDTQYF
CDR3nt: TGTGCCAGCAGCAGAGCGTCGGTAGATACGCAGTATTTT

abundance: -
len: 14
d_gene: -
v_gene: TRBV20-1
j_gene: TRBJ2-7
CDR3aa: CSASVHGGTYEQYF
CDR3nt: TGCAGTGCTAGCGTTCATGGCGGCACCTACGAGCAGTACTTC

abundance: -
len: 12
d_gene: -
v_gene: TRBV5-1
j_gene: TRBJ2-7
CDR3aa: CASSALSYEQYF
CDR3nt: TGCGCCAGCAGCGCCTTATCCTACGAGCAGTACTTC

abundance: -
len: 16
d_gene: TRBD2
v_gene: TRBV3-1
j_gene: TRBJ2-5
CDR3aa: CASSHGTGGREETQYF
CDR3nt: TGTGCCAGCAGCCATGGGACTGGCGGGAGGGAAGAGACCCAGTACTTC

abundance: -
len: 12
d_gene: -
v_gene: TRBV20-1
j_gene: TRBJ1-1
CDR3aa: CSGTGPNTEAFF
CDR3nt: TGCAGTGGGACCGGACCAAACACTGAAGCTTTCTTT